This TCR beta chain came from a study of monozygotic twins with inflammatory bowel disease. Whole-study findings and limits: Twins with IBD were found to have lower TCRbeta diversity (inverse Simpson) than healthy co-twins.

The CDR3 has 19 amino acids. In germline, CDR1 is SGHVS, CDR2 FQNEAQ. A word on this clonotype: Its antigen is undetermined.

Each CDR3 protein gets one entry in TCRdb, which reprocessed the 5' RACE reads and gives no DNA. This listing includes about 300,000 distinct CDR3 sequences. This chain uses TRBV7-8 with TRBJ2-5; TCRdb names TRBD2, which stays unverified in the absence of DNA. The clonotype comes from a human donor with ulcerative colitis or Crohn's disease, or a healthy co-twin of an affected twin (not recorded which). Sequencing used blood. The CDR3 loop is CASSHPNPAGGSPQETQYF.